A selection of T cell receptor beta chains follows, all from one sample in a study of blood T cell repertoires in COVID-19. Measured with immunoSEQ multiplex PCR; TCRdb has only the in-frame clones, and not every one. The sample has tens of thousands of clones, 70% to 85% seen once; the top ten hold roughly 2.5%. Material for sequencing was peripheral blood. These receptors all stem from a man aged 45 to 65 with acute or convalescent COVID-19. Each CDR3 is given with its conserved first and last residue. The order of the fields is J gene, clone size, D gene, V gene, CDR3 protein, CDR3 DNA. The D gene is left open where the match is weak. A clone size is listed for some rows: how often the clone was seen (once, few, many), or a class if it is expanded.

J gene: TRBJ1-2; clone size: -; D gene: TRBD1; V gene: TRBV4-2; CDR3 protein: CASSQGQGAPYGYTF; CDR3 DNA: TGTGCCAGCAGCCAAGGACAGGGGGCTCCCTATGGCTACACCTTC
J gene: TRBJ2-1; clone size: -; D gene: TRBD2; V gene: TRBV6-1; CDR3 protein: CASSEIRTSGGEQFF; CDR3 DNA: TGTGCCAGCAGTGAAATAAGGACTAGCGGGGGTGAGCAGTTCTTC
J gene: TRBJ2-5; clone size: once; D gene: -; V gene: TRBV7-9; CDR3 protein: CASSLFRETQYF; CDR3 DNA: TGTGCCAGCAGCTTATTTCGAGAGACCCAGTACTTC
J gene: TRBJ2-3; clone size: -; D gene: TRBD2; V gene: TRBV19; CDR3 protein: CAAASGGASGTDTQYF; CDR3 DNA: TGTGCAGCGGCGAGCGGGGGGGCGTCCGGCACAGATACGCAGTATTTT
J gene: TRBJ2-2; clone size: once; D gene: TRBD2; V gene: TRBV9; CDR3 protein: CASRGTSGGTNTGELFF; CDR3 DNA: TGTGCCAGCAGAGGTACTAGCGGGGGGACGAACACCGGGGAGCTGTTTTTT
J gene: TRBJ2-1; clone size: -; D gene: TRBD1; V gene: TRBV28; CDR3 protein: CASHLSRTGIYNEQFF; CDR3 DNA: TGTGCCAGCCACCTTAGTCGGACAGGAATTTACAATGAGCAGTTCTTC
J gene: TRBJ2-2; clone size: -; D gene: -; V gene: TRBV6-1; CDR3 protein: CASSDSQNTGELFF; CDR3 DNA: TGTGCCAGCAGTGATAGCCAGAACACCGGGGAGCTGTTTTTT
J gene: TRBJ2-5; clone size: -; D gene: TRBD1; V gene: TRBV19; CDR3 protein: CASSQDRAVETQYF; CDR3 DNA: TGTGCCAGTAGCCAGGACAGGGCGGTGGAGACCCAGTACTTC
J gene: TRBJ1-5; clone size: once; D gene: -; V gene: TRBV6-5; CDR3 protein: CASSYSRTNQPQHF; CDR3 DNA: TGTGCCAGCAGTTACTCACGGACTAATCAGCCCCAGCATTTT
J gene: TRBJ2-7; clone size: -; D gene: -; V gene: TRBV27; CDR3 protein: CASSLGGTYEQYF; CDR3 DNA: TGTGCCAGCAGTTTAGGAGGGACCTACGAGCAGTACTTC
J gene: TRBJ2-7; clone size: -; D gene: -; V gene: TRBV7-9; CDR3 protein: CASSWPEGREQYF; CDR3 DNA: TGTGCCAGCAGCTGGCCGGAGGGGCGGGAGCAGTACTTC
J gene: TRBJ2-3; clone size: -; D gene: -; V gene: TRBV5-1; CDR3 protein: CASSPAGTTDTQYF; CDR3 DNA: TGCGCCAGCAGCCCGGCGGGAACCACAGATACGCAGTATTTT
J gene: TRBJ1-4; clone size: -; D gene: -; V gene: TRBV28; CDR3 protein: CASSLGHPNEKLFF; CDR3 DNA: TGTGCCAGCAGTTTGGGACATCCTAATGAAAAACTGTTTTTT
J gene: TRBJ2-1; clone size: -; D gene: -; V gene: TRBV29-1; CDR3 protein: CSVEVERNEQFF; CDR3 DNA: TGCAGCGTTGAAGTGGAGAGGAATGAGCAGTTCTTC
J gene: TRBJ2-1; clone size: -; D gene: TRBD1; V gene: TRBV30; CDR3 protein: CAWSVNRGRNNEQFF; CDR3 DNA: TGTGCCTGGAGTGTAAACAGGGGGCGAAACAATGAGCAGTTCTTC
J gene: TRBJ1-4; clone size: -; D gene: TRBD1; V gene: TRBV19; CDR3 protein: CATRRWTGGEQHEKLFF; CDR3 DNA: TGTGCCACCCGCCGGTGGACAGGGGGCGAACAGCATGAAAAACTGTTTTTT
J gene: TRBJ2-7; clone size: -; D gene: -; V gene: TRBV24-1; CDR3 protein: CATSDLGGSEQYF; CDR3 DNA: TGTGCCACCAGTGATTTGGGGGGCTCCGAGCAGTACTTC
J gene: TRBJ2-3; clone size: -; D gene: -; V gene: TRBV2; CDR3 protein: CASSDHGTDTQYF; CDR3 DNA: TGTGCCAGCAGTGATCATGGCACAGATACGCAGTATTTT
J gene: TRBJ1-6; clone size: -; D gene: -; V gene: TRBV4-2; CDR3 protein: CASSRSSGASSYNSPLHF; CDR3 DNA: TGTGCCAGCAGTCGCTCCTCAGGGGCCAGCTCCTATAATTCACCCCTCCACTTT
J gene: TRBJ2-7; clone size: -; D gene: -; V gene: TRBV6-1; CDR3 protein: CASSEAQGGPYEQYF; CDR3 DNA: TGTGCCAGCAGTGAAGCGCAGGGGGGACCCTACGAGCAGTACTTC
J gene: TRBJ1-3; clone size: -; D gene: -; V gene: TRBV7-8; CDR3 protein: CASSLDSGNTIYF; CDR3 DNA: TGTGCCAGCAGCTTAGACAGTGGAAACACCATATATTTT
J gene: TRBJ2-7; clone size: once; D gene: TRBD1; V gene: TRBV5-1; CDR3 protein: CASSLRTGTDSSYEQYF; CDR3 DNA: TGCGCCAGCAGCTTGAGGACGGGGACAGACAGCTCCTACGAGCAGTACTTC
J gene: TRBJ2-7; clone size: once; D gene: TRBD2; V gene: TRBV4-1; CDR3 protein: CASSQGTFILAGVYEQYF; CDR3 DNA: TGCGCCAGCAGCCAAGGTACCTTTATACTAGCGGGAGTCTACGAGCAGTACTTC
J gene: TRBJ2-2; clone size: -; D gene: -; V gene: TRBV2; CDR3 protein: CASSVLASTGELFF; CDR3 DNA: TGTGCCAGCAGTGTCTTAGCGTCCACCGGGGAGCTGTTTTTT
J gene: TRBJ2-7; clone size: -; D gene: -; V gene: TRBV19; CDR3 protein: CASRPSVLTYEQYF; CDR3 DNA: TGTGCCAGTAGACCTAGCGTCCTCACCTACGAGCAGTACTTC
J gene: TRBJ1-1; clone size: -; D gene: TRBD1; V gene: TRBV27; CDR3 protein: CASSLSTGGLNTEAFF; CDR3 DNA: TGTGCCAGCAGTTTATCCACAGGGGGCCTGAACACTGAAGCTTTCTTT
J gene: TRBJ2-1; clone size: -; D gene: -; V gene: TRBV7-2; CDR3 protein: CASKQADYNEQFF; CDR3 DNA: TGTGCCAGCAAGCAGGCCGACTACAATGAGCAGTTCTTC
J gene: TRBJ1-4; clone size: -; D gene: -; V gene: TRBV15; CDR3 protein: CATSRDGAGKGNEKLFF; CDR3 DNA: TGTGCCACCAGCAGAGATGGGGCAGGGAAGGGTAATGAAAAACTGTTTTTT
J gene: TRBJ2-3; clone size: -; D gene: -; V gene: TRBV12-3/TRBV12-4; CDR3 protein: CAMSQGTDTQYF; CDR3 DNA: TGTGCCATGTCCCAGGGCACAGATACGCAGTATTTT
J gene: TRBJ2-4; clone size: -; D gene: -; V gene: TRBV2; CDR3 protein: CASSREAKNIQYF; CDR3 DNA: TGTGCCAGCAGTAGAGAAGCCAAAAACATTCAGTACTTC
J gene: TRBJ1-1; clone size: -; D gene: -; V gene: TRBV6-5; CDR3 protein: CASSLSARGNTEAFF; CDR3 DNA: TGTGCCAGCAGTTTGTCGGCCCGAGGGAACACTGAAGCTTTCTTT
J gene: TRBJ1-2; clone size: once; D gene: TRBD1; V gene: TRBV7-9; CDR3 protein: CASSPSTGVLNYGYTF; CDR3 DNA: TGTGCCAGCAGCCCTAGCACAGGGGTACTAAACTATGGCTACACCTTC
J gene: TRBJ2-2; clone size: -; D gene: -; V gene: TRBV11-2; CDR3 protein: CASSLAGSAGELFF; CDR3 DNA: TGTGCCAGCAGCTTAGCCGGGTCCGCCGGGGAGCTGTTTTTT
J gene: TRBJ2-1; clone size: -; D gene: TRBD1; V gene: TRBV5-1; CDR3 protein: CASKRDSYNEQFF; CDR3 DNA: TGCGCCAGCAAAAGGGACAGCTACAATGAGCAGTTCTTC
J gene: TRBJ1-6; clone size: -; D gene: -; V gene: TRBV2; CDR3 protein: CASSGRDGYNSPLHF; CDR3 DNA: TGTGCCAGCAGTGGCAGGGATGGCTATAATTCACCCCTCCACTTT
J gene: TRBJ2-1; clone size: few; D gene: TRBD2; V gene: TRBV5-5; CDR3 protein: CASSSALAGYLNEQFF; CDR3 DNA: TGTGCCAGCAGCTCGGCACTAGCGGGGTACCTCAATGAGCAGTTCTTC
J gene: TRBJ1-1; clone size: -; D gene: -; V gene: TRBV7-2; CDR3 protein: CASSTLELNTEAFF; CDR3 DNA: TGTGCCAGCAGCACCTTGGAGCTGAACACTGAAGCTTTCTTT
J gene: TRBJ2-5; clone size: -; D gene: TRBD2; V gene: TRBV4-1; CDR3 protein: CASSYGLADQETQYF; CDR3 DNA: TGCGCCAGCAGTTACGGACTAGCGGATCAAGAGACCCAGTACTTC
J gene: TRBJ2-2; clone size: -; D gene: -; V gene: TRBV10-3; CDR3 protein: CAISEETPSAGELFF; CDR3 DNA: TGTGCCATCAGTGAGGAGACTCCTTCAGCCGGGGAGCTGTTTTTT
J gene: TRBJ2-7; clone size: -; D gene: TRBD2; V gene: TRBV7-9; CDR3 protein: CASSYPGGFEQYF; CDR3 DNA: TGTGCCAGCAGCTACCCCGGGGGGTTCGAGCAGTACTTC
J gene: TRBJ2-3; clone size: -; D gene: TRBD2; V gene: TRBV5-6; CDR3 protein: CASSLTGGVSTDTQYF; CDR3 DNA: TGTGCCAGCAGCTTGACCGGGGGGGTTAGCACAGATACGCAGTATTTT
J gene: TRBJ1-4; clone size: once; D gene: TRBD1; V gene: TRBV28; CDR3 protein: CTSSRPGDSNEKLFF; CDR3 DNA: TGTACCAGCAGTCGCCCGGGGGACAGCAATGAAAAACTGTTTTTT
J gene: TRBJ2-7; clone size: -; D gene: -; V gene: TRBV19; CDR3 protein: CASSMSTGYEQYF; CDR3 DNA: TGTGCCAGTAGTATGTCGACAGGCTACGAGCAGTACTTC
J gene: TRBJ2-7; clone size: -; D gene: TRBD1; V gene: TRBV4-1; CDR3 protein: CASTRDRSSYEQYF; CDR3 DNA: TGCGCCAGCACGCGGGACAGGAGCTCCTACGAGCAGTACTTC
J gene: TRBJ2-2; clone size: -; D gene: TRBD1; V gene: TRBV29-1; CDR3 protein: CSSQGQGTGELFF; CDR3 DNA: TGCAGTTCCCAGGGACAGGGGACCGGGGAGCTGTTTTTT
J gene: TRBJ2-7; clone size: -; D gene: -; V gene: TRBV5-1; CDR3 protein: CASTGHSSYEQYF; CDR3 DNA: TGCGCCAGCACGGGACATAGCTCCTACGAGCAGTACTTC